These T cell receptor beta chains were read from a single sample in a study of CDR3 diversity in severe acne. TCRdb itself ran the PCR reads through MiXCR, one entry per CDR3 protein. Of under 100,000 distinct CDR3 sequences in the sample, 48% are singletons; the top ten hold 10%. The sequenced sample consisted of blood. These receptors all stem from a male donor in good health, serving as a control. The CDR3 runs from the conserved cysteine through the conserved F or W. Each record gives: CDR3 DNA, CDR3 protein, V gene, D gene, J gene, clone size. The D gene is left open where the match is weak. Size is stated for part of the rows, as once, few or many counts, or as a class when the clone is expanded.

TGCGCCGGCAGCTTAAGTGGGGGAAAAGATGAAAAACTGTTTTTT,CAGSLSGGKDEKLFF,TRBV5-1,NA,TRBJ1-4,NA
TGTGCCAGCAGCTTAGCGGGGGGACAGGGGTCCGGGGAGCTGTTTTTT,CASSLAGGQGSGELFF,TRBV7-9,TRBD1,TRBJ2-2,NA
TGTGCCATCAGTGAACAGGTGGCCACCTACGAGCAGTACTTC,CAISEQVATYEQYF,TRBV10-3,NA,TRBJ2-7,many
TGTGCCAGCTCCGCTACAGGGCTCAATCAGCCCCAGCATTTT,CASSATGLNQPQHF,TRBV6-2/TRBV6-3,NA,TRBJ1-5,many
TGTGCCAGCAGTTTGCCACCGTGGTCCCTGGGCTATGGCTACACCTTC,CASSLPPWSLGYGYTF,TRBV7-2,NA,TRBJ1-2,few
TGTGCCAGCAGCCGAACAGGGGGGCAGTTCTTC,CASSRTGGQFF,TRBV11-2,TRBD1,TRBJ2-1,many
TGTGCCAGCAGCTTAGTGGCCAGGTTTGTCGTTGGAAACACCATATATTTT,CASSLVARFVVGNTIYF,TRBV7-6,NA,TRBJ1-3,NA
TGTGCCACCATTTTTTTTGCTCAAACAGATGGCTACACCTTC,CATIFFAQTDGYTF,TRBV15,NA,TRBJ1-2,NA
TGTGCCAGCTCAGAGACAGGGGGTTCCTATAATTCACCCCTCCACTTT,CASSETGGSYNSPLHF,TRBV18,TRBD1,TRBJ1-6,many
TGTGCCAGTAGCACCGGGACGACCCTAAGCACAGATACGCAGTATTTT,CASSTGTTLSTDTQYF,TRBV19,NA,TRBJ2-3,NA
TGTGCCAGCAGCCTGGACCGCTCCGGTCAGCCCCAGCATTTT,CASSLDRSGQPQHF,TRBV7-9,NA,TRBJ1-5,NA
TGTGCCAGTAGTCTAGAGGGTCGCGGGCAGCTGTTTTTT,CASSLEGRGQLFF,TRBV19,NA,TRBJ2-2,NA
TGTGCCAGCAGTTCCACCGGGAGCATGAGGTCACCCCTCCACTTT,CASSSTGSMRSPLHF,TRBV27,NA,TRBJ1-6,many
TGCGCCAGCAGCTTGGGGACAGGGGCTGGGGAGCCCCAGCATTTT,CASSLGTGAGEPQHF,TRBV5-1,TRBD1,TRBJ1-5,few
TGTGCCAGCAGCCAGGGACGAGCTAAAGGCTCCCAGTACTTC,CASSQGRAKGSQYF,TRBV7-9,NA,TRBJ2-5,NA
TGTGCCAGCAGTCAAACAGGGATTGGGGGTAATTCACCCCTCCACTTT,CASSQTGIGGNSPLHF,TRBV6-6,NA,TRBJ1-6,NA
TGTGCCAGCTCACCACCCGGACTAGCGGGATGGGAGACCCAGTACTTC,CASSPPGLAGWETQYF,TRBV18,TRBD2,TRBJ2-5,NA
TGCAGCGTCGTGAAGATAACGACCGGGACTGAAGCTTTCTTT,CSVVKITTGTEAFF,TRBV29-1,NA,TRBJ1-1,NA
TGTGCCAGCAGTTACTCGGACAGGGGGCGGTTAAATTCACCCCTCCACTTT,CASSYSDRGRLNSPLHF,TRBV6-6,TRBD1,TRBJ1-6,many
TGTGCCAGCATACAGGGATCTCTCTCCAACACTGAAGCTTTCTTT,CASIQGSLSNTEAFF,TRBV6-1,NA,TRBJ1-1,many
TGTGCCAGCAGCCAATGGGGGGGGAGGGGGGGAGATACGCAGTATTTT,CASSQWGGRGGDTQYF,TRBV4-2,NA,TRBJ2-3,many
TGTGCCAGCAGTCGGACAGGGCTGCGGCCCCTCCACTTT,CASSRTGLRPLHF,TRBV12-3/TRBV12-4,TRBD1,TRBJ1-6,few
TGCAGTGCTAGAGATCGGGAGTTTTTCACAGATACGCGGTATTTT,CSARDREFFTDTRYF,TRBV20-1,NA,TRBJ2-3,NA
TGCAGTGCTAGAGATACCGGACTAGCGGGGTTCTACAATGAGCAGCTCTTC,CSARDTGLAGFYNEQLF,TRBV20-1,TRBD2,TRBJ2-1,NA
TGTGCTAGTGGTTTGGAGAATAGGAACTTCAAGAACACTGAAGCTTTCTTT,CASGLENRNFKNTEAFF,TRBV12-5,NA,TRBJ1-1,NA
TGCGCCAGCAGCTTGGCTTACGGGGGGGGGCAGTACTTC,CASSLAYGGGQYF,TRBV5-1,TRBD2,TRBJ2-7,few
TGTGCCAGCAGCCAACCTAGCGGGGGGGACGTGGATACCGGGGAGCTGTTTTTT,CASSQPSGGDVDTGELFF,TRBV7-2,TRBD2,TRBJ2-2,NA
TGTGCCAGCAGCTTAGGGAAACGGGGGGGCCGGGCAGATACGCAGTATTTT,CASSLGKRGGRADTQYF,TRBV7-6,TRBD2,TRBJ2-3,many
TGCAGTGCTGTGGACACAGCTAATGAAAAACTGTTTTTT,CSAVDTANEKLFF,TRBV20-1,NA,TRBJ1-4,NA